This paragraph reports one T cell receptor beta chain. The antigen is unknown. The data stem from a study of T cell responses to AZD1222 COVID-19 vaccine. Study-level results: Regions left unmutated in variants are reportedly the target of nearly half of spike-specific TCRs. Females outnumbered males among donors, who were mostly white British; clonal diversity was possibly underestimated. The repertoires were collected only after the peak T cell response.

TCRdb's copy holds only in-frame clones and misses some; the assay was immunoSEQ multiplex PCR. Seen here are around 80,000 clones, roughly 85% observed once, and the top ten hold roughly 1.2%. There are 17 residues in the CDR3. Germline V gene sequence: CDR1 SGHDT, CDR2 YYEEEE. V was pared by 1 base and J by 0 bases, with 13 bases between. Sample: peripheral blood, taken 28 days after the second AZD1222 dose. The chain joins TRBV5-6 to TRBJ2-2; D is possibly TRBD1 (6 bases). The TCR sequence derives from an adult who received the AZD1222 COVID-19 vaccine. In DNA, the CDR3 is TGTGCCAGCAGCTTGCCCTCCGGGACAACGAACACCGGGGAGCTGTTTTTT. Amino acids: CASSLPSGTTNTGELFF. The complete variable domain, with remaining parts taken from reference TRBV5-6 and TRBJ2-2, reads DAGVTQSPTHLIKTRGQQVTLRCSPKSGHDTVSWYQQALGQGPQFIFQYYEEEERQRGNFPDRFSGHQFPNYSSELNVNALLLGDSALYLCASSLPSGTTNTGELFFGEGSRLTVL.